This entry features one T cell receptor (beta chain) sequence. Terminally differentiated effector memory CD45RA+ cells were excluded by CCR7 positive selection of CD45RO-negative cells. This record comes from a study of shared clonotypes between healthy human individuals. Here immunoSEQ multiplex PCR was the method, and the copy in TCRdb shows in-frame clones only, minus some. The sample holds millions of clones; 93% are singletons and the top ten take approximately 1.7%. The germline V gene encodes CDR1 SGHTA and CDR2 FQGNSA. V lost 3 bases and J lost 3, with 14 bases in between. The CDR3 loop spans 15 amino acids.

Sequencing input: naive CD8+ T cells from PBMCs. The source is a man younger than 30 in good health. Some clones in this sample may be carry-over from other donors' samples. The chain uses TRBV7-2 and TRBJ1-1, with D perhaps TRBD1 (6 bases). CDR3 bases: TGTGCCAGCAGCTTTCACAGGGTAGGGGACACTGAAGCTTTCTTT. Translation: CASSFHRVGDTEAFF.